The source of this T cell receptor (beta chain) is a study of T cells in Graves' hyperthyroidism and ophthalmopathy. Patients with ophthalmopathy all had a Clinical Activity Score of at least 3, a NOSPECS grade of at least 4 and duration under 3 months. Diagnoses were made from clinical symptoms, serum measures (thyroxine and TRAb), thyroid ultrasound and orbital computed tomography. Over 9 ml of fresh peripheral blood supplied the PBMCs. Amplification of TCR beta CDR3 regions was performed using RNA transcripts as template. The TCR CDR3 was amplified in a first-round RT-PCR using the HTBI primer set. TCRdb processed the multiplex PCR reads anew with MiXCR; each CDR3 protein has one entry. The data contain 360,000 or so distinct CDR3 sequences, roughly 15% of them singletons. J lost 1 base, V lost 3 bases, and 2 bases had no gene match. There are 15 residues in the CDR3. Per germline, CDR1 SGHAT and CDR2 FQNNGV.

This clonotype was observed many times. V gene TRBV11-2 combines with J gene TRBJ2-1, with TRBD2 matching 8 bases. The sequenced material came from blood. The clonotype comes from a woman aged 60-75 years with Graves' ophthalmopathy. The DNA for the CDR3 is TGTGCCAGCAGCTTTAGCGGGATTTCCTACAATGAGCAGTTCTTC. It yields the protein CASSFSGISYNEQFF.